This T cell receptor beta chain emerged from a study of control samples from healthy donors and cancer patients. Data came from immunoSEQ multiplex PCR; TCRdb stores just in-frame clones and leaves some out. The top ten clones hold 18% of a sample with around 100,000 clones, approximately 84% of them seen once. The V and J ends lost 6 bases and 4 bases respectively, with 14 bases between them. CDR1 is SNHLY and CDR2 is FYNNEI in the germline V gene. CDR3 length equals 14 residues. Sequenced input: blood. The sequence derives from a woman in her forties or fifties in good health. The J gene is TRBJ2-3, the V gene TRBV2; maybe TRBD1 (5 bases). Here the CDR3 reads CASRGRRNPDTQYF. Written as DNA, the CDR3 is TGTGCCAGCAGGGGGCGACGGAACCCAGATACGCAGTATTTT.